The text below deals with one T cell receptor (beta chain). The sample originates from a study of blood T cell repertoires in COVID-19. Whole-study context: Donors in the United States, Italy and Spain gave samples during acute or convalescent COVID-19. PBMCs, B-cell-depleted T cells, or T cells provided the cDNA or gDNA that made up the material.

CDR3 length equals 15 residues. CDR1 and CDR2 from the germline V gene are LNHDA and SQIVND (reference sequence). V lost 2 bases and J lost 6, with 14 bases in between. Libraries were prepared by immunoSEQ multiplex PCR; TCRdb keeps only in-frame clonotypes and omits some of them. The sample consists of a few hundred thousand clones, about 90% of them appearing once. This TCR was sampled from a woman in her thirties who had been exposed to COVID-19. The chain employs TRBV19 and TRBJ2-1; no reliable D call. The material sequenced was PBMCs or T cells enriched from blood (not recorded which). The CDR3 DNA reads TGTGCCAGTAGTATATCCAGGTTCGTGGGCAATGAGCAGTTCTTC. This codes for CASSISRFVGNEQFF.